The subject of this entry is one T cell receptor beta chain. The sample is drawn from a study of blood T cell repertoires in COVID-19. In the study overall: The samples span acute and convalescent COVID-19 from the United States, Italy and Spain.

V gave up 0 bases and J gave up 10 bases; unmatched junction bases: 9. The germline CDR1 and CDR2 sequences are LNHNV and YYDKDF (reference sequence). This CDR3 is 16 amino acids long. Participants were aged roughly 18 to 100 years from 24 US areas. Two negative PCRs, clearance, or symptom resolution characterized the recovered Cohort 3 donors. In the authors' workflow: For nucleated cells, counts were estimated from reference gene primer amplification. Profiling relied on immunoSEQ multiplex PCR, and the TCRdb table lists in-frame clones only, not all of them. The V and J calls and the clone size are those of that table, but D and trimming were determined from the DNA. The sample consists of about 200,000 clones, around 90% of them appearing once.

The TCR comes from a woman between 25 and 40 years old who had recovered from COVID-19. The sample consisted of PBMCs or T cells enriched from blood (not recorded which). The chain links TRBV15 to TRBJ1-6; 7 nucleotides agree with TRBD1. The CDR3 DNA sequence: TGTGCCACCAGCAGAGATAAACAGGGGACGGTGTCACCCCTCCACTTT. Encoded protein: CATSRDKQGTVSPLHF.